Each of the 20 T cell receptor beta chains below was sequenced from the same sample in a study of cytotoxic CD8 clonotypes in ibrutinib-treated CLL. Using immunoSEQ multiplex PCR, the repertoire was profiled, and TCRdb retains in-frame clones only, with some absent. The repertoire has 35,000 or so clones, 71% of them found once; the top ten carry over 15%. Sample: PBMCs, taken at disease progression, from a patient treated with ibrutinib. The receptors derive from a human donor with chronic lymphocytic leukemia.

CDR3 in DNA: TGTGCCATCAGCTCGACGGGCGGATACGAGCAGTACTTC. Its protein is CAISSTGGYEQYF. V is TRBV10-3 and J is TRBJ2-5, with D uncertain. The DNA end lines up better with TRBJ2-7; the J call may be wrong. This CDR3 spans 13 amino acids. In germline, CDR1 is ENHRY, CDR2 SYGVKD.

The chain links TRBV19 to TRBJ2-3, with 15 positions matching TRBD2. The V gene end was trimmed by 4 bases and the J gene end by 2 bases; junction bases not matched to a gene: 10. CDR1 is LNHDA and CDR2 is SQIVND in the germline V gene (reference sequence). The CDR3 spans 19 residues. The CDR3 sequence is CASSRSRTSGGATTDTQYF. The CDR3 DNA is TGTGCCAGTAGTAGGTCGCGGACTAGCGGGGGGGCGACCACAGATACGCAGTATTTT.

This clone appeared many times. V gene TRBV7-9 combines with J gene TRBJ1-1; D is uncertain. Deletions cut 5 bases from V and 6 bases from J, with 13 bases between. Germline assignment: CDR1 SEHNR and CDR2 FQNEAQ (reference sequence). The CDR3 runs to 13 residues. DNA of the CDR3: TGTGCCAGCAGCGGCACGGTAGGCTCTGAAGCTTTCTTT. Amino acids: CASSGTVGSEAFF. Full variable domain (missing parts from reference TRBV7-9 and TRBJ1-1): DTGVSQNPRHKITKRGQNVTFRCDPISEHNRLYWYRQTLGQGPEFLTYFQNEAQLEKSRLLSDRFSAERPKGSFSTLEIQRTEQGDSAMYLCASSGTVGSEAFFGQGTRLTVV.

The V gene is TRBV5-5, the J gene TRBJ1-2; D is uncertain. CDR1 is SGHKS, CDR2 YYEKEE, per germline (reference sequence). V was trimmed by 4 bases and J by 2 bases, leaving 9 bases between them. The CDR3 extends over 13 amino acids. The CDR3 protein is CASSPDENYGYTF. The CDR3 nucleotides read TGTGCCAGCAGCCCCGACGAAAACTATGGCTACACCTTC. The whole variable domain, filled in from reference TRBV5-5 and TRBJ1-2, reads DAGVTQSPTHLIKTRGQQVTLRCSPISGHKSVSWYQQVLGQGPQFIFQYYEKEERGRGNFPDRFSARQFPNYSSELNVNALLLGDSALYLCASSPDENYGYTFGSGTRLTVV.

This chain connects TRBV19 to TRBJ1-4; 7 bases agree with TRBD1. The germline gives CDR1 LNHDA, CDR2 SQIVND (reference sequence). The CDR3 has 13 residues. V shed 6 bases and J 14 bases; nucleotides not matched to a gene: 12. CDR3 residues: CASRGRGVFGLFF. The CDR3 DNA sequence: TGTGCCAGTAGAGGCAGGGGGGTCTTTGGGCTGTTTTTT.

The J gene is TRBJ2-5, the V gene TRBV5-4; no clear D. Germline CDR1 is SGHNT and CDR2 is YYREEE (reference sequence). This CDR3 is built from 14 residues. V gave up 0 bases and J gave up 0 bases, with 6 bases separating them. The CDR3 nucleotides read TGTGCCAGCAGCTTGGGTCAGAACCAAGAGACCCAGTACTTC. Its protein product is CASSLGQNQETQYF.

The V and J genes are TRBV6-6 and TRBJ1-2, with D possibly being TRBD1 (6 bases). Germline lookup yields CDR1 MNHNY and CDR2 SVGAGI (reference sequence). V was shortened by 4 bases and J by 8 bases, with 11 bases between the two germline ends. The CDR3 runs 12 residues. The CDR3 protein is CASSSQGWGYTF. CDR3 in DNA: TGTGCCAGCAGTTCACAGGGATGGGGCTACACCTTC.

This clone was counted between two and nine times. This chain links TRBV5-6 with TRBJ1-6, with TRBD1 matching over 8 bases. CDR3 length equals 16 residues. The J segment lost 4 bases and the V segment lost 3 bases, leaving 6 bases of the junction unmatched. Germline V lookup: CDR1 SGHDT, CDR2 YYEEEE. Here the CDR3 reads CASSYRGSFYNSPLHF. The CDR3 DNA reads as TGTGCCAGCAGCTACAGGGGGTCTTTTTATAATTCACCCCTCCACTTT.

This chain joins TRBV6-5 and TRBJ1-2; D unresolved. Germline CDR1 reads MNHEY; CDR2 reads SVGAGI. The CDR3 has 14 residues. With 6 bases removed from V and 4 bases from J, the gap between germline ends came to 15 bases. CDR3 sequence: CASSDTTSGYGYTF. CDR3 coding DNA: TGTGCCAGCAGCGACACGACTAGTGGCTATGGCTACACCTTC.

There are a few counts of this clone. The rearrangement uses TRBV29-1 and TRBJ2-1; TRBD1 matches 8 bases. This CDR3 has 18 residues. Looked up from germline, CDR1 is SQVTM and CDR2 is ANQGSEA. The J segment lost 0 bases and the V segment lost 5 bases, leaving 15 bases of the junction unmatched. The DNA of the CDR3 is TGCAGCGTTAGAACCAGACAGGGGTCCTCTAGCTCCTACAATGAGCAGTTCTTC. It codes for CSVRTRQGSSSSYNEQFF.

The chain joins TRBV6-1 to TRBJ2-7; 9 nucleotides agree with TRBD2. CDR3 length equals 15 residues. After removal of 8 bases from V and 4 bases from J, the junction contained 12 bases not matched to a gene. The germline CDR1 and CDR2 sequences are MNHNS and SASEGT. As DNA, the CDR3 is TGTGCCAGCCTACCCTCGGGCGGGGGGGTTTACGAGCAGTACTTC. It yields the protein CASLPSGGGVYEQYF.

This clone is categorized as medium-sized. The chain has TRBV19 and TRBJ1-5; possible D gene TRBD1, 6 bases. The CDR3 extends over 15 amino acids. In germline, CDR1 is LNHDA, CDR2 SQIVND (reference sequence). Trimming shortened V by 5 bases and J by 4 bases, and 15 bases separated the two germline ends. Here the CDR3 DNA reads TGTGCCAGTAGTCTTCCGGGACAAAAAAATCAGCCCCAGCATTTT. This codes for CASSLPGQKNQPQHF.

The chain uses TRBV2 and TRBJ2-1; D may be TRBD2 (6 bases). This CDR3 contains 13 residues. The germline CDR1 and CDR2 sequences are SNHLY and FYNNEI. Deletions cut 4 bases from V and 7 bases from J, with 11 bases between. For the CDR3, the DNA is TGTGCCAGCAGTGCGGAAGGGAGGAATGAGCAGTTCTTC. Translation: CASSAEGRNEQFF.

The rearrangement uses TRBV13 and TRBJ2-5, with 7 bases that match TRBD2. CDR3 length: 13 residues. Trimming cost V 5 bases and J 7 bases; bases outside gene matches: 7. Per germline, CDR1 PRHDT and CDR2 FYEKMQ (reference sequence). CDR3 residues: CASSRAGEGTQYF. CDR3 coding DNA: TGTGCCAGCAGCCGGGCGGGGGAAGGGACCCAGTACTTC.

The CDR3 DNA is TGTGCCAGTACCGGCGGGACATACAATGAGCAGTTCTTC. As protein: CASTGGTYNEQFF. The gene calls are TRBV19 and TRBJ2-1; D may be TRBD1 or TRBD2 (6 bases each). The CDR3 totals 13 residues. Germline loops: CDR1 LNHDA, CDR2 SQIVND (reference sequence). Deletions cut 7 bases from V and 4 bases from J, with 11 bases between.

This chain links TRBV27 with TRBJ2-1; 9 bases align to TRBD1. Germline V gene lookup returns CDR1 MNHEY and CDR2 SMNVEV (reference sequence). This CDR3 spans 16 amino acids. V lost 0 bases to trimming and J lost 9 bases; unmatched junction nucleotides: 9. The CDR3 DNA sequence: TGTGCCAGCAGTTTATCTTGGACAGGGGAGTTTGGTGAGCAGTTCTTC. This gives the protein CASSLSWTGEFGEQFF.

The CDR3 DNA reads TGTGCCAGCAGCTTAGATGGTAGACTAGCGGGGGGTGGGGATACGCAGTATTTT. This sequence encodes CASSLDGRLAGGGDTQYF. The V call is TRBV11-2, the J call TRBJ2-3; 13 bases fit TRBD2. Trimming removed 0 bases from V and 6 bases from J; junction bases left unmatched: 9. The germline gives CDR1 SGHAT, CDR2 FQNNGV. The CDR3 extends over 18 amino acids.

The chain recombines TRBV19 with TRBJ2-7, with D perhaps matching TRBD1 or TRBD2 (6 bases each). Germline V gene lookup returns CDR1 LNHDA and CDR2 SQIVND (reference sequence). This CDR3 is 13 amino acids long. Trimming took 9 bases from V and 2 from J, leaving 14 bases between them. CDR3 DNA: TGTGCCAGCTCGGGGGCCCGCCCCTACGAGCAGTACTTC. Encoded protein: CASSGARPYEQYF.

In this sample, this clone turned up many times. The CDR3 DNA sequence: TGCGCCAGCAGCTTGGAGGGGAACTATAATTCACCCCTCCACTTT. Translation: CASSLEGNYNSPLHF. The J gene is TRBJ1-6, the V gene TRBV5-1, with D perhaps TRBD1 (5 bases). The CDR3 is 15 residues long. Trimming took off 0 bases at V and 3 bases at J, with 7 bases between the two ends. Germline values: CDR1 SGHRS, CDR2 YFSETQ.

The chain recombines TRBV5-1 with TRBJ2-3; the D gene is possibly TRBD2 (7 bases). Germline V gene lookup returns CDR1 SGHRS and CDR2 YFSETQ. The CDR3 extends over 14 amino acids. V lost 3 bases and J 4 bases, leaving 12 bases between the germline ends. CDR3 residues: CASSSGGRADTQYF. The CDR3, as DNA: TGCGCCAGCAGCTCGGGGGGCAGGGCAGATACGCAGTATTTT. Drawing the rest from reference TRBV5-1 and TRBJ2-3, the complete variable domain is KAGVTQTPRYLIKTRGQQVTLSCSPISGHRSVSWYQQTPGQGLQFLFEYFSETQRNKGNFPGRFSGRQFSNSRSEMNVSTLELGDSALYLCASSSGGRADTQYFGPGTRLTVL.